The 7 T cell receptor beta chains below were found in one sample sequenced in a study of T cells expressing NK-cell markers. From the 5' RACE reads, TCRdb lists one entry per CDR3 protein and no DNA. This sample's clone table lists approximately 460,000 distinct CDR3 sequences. Sequencing was performed on blood T cells: a sorted CD56 or NKG2C T cell subset, CD4+ or CD8+ T cells, or bulk PBMC T cells (not recorded which). The receptor source for this set is a woman between 18 and 69 years old in good health.

The genes are TRBV5-6 and TRBJ2-7; TCRdb names TRBD2, which stays unverified in the absence of DNA. The CDR3 contains 14 residues. In germline, CDR1 is SGHDT, CDR2 YYEEEE. CDR3 loop: CASSVILGSSEQYF.

The chain combines TRBV12-3 or TRBV12-4 with TRBJ2-2; TCRdb gives TRBD1 as the D gene, but with no DNA this cannot be confirmed. The CDR3 is made up of 15 amino acids. The CDR3 reads CASSLRTGRSGELFF.

This chain connects TRBV4-2 to TRBJ1-6; the D call of TRBD1 rests on TCRdb alone, since no DNA is present to check it. Germline V gives CDR1 LGHNA, CDR2 YNFKEQ. The CDR3 is made up of 16 amino acids. Here the CDR3 reads CASSQDLIQGNSPLHF.

The rearrangement joins TRBV5-1 to TRBJ1-1. CDR1 and CDR2 from the germline V gene are SGHRS and YFSETQ. This CDR3 has 14 residues. The CDR3 sequence: CASSLEVGTTEAFF.

The rearrangement uses TRBV4-2 and TRBJ2-7; TCRdb gives TRBD1 as the D gene, but with no DNA this cannot be confirmed. Looked up from germline, CDR1 is LGHNA and CDR2 is YNFKEQ. This CDR3 has 12 amino acids. The CDR3 here is CASSQSGTEQYF.

This rearrangement joins TRBV12-3 or TRBV12-4 to TRBJ1-2; the D gene TCRdb calls, TRBD1, cannot be checked with no DNA. This CDR3 contains 11 residues. The CDR3 sequence: CASSLGGFLAF.

The chain has TRBV11-2 and TRBJ2-1; TCRdb calls TRBD2, which cannot be checked without DNA. Germline CDR1 is SGHAT and CDR2 is FQNNGV. The CDR3 length is 18 residues. CDR3 loop: CASTGLAGGITSYNEQFF.